These 12 T cell receptor beta chains came from one sample sequenced in a study of Ad26.COV2.S vaccination and SARS-CoV-2 variants. The assay was immunoSEQ multiplex PCR, and TCRdb's table has in-frame clones only and misses some. The sample gives about 400,000 clones, roughly 90% of which show up once; about 1.7% is in the top ten. Indicated treatment: around 19 received Ad26.COV2.S at low or high dose, single or two shots; a few received placebo; per-sample allocation not given. Specimen acquisition occurred on day 63 following the initial vaccine or placebo injection. The sample was peripheral blood, taken in a trial of Ad26.COV2.S vaccine versus placebo. Receptors originate from a person aged 18-60 years who received the Ad26.COV2.S COVID-19 vaccine or a placebo.

CDR3 loop: CASSQQGAGEKLFF. The CDR3 nucleotides read TGTGCCAGCTCACAACAGGGGGCAGGGGAAAAACTGTTTTTT. The rearrangement joins TRBV18 to TRBJ1-4; 9 bases are shared with TRBD1. Germline trimming cut 4 bases from V and 8 bases from J; bases unmatched to any gene: 5. From germline, CDR1 is KGHSH and CDR2 LQKENI. The CDR3 length is 14 residues.

This chain connects TRBV4-1 to TRBJ1-1; 12 positions agree with TRBD1. Germline trimming cut 2 bases from V and 1 base from J; bases unmatched to any gene: 8. Germline V gene sequence: CDR1 MGHRA, CDR2 YSYEKL. CDR3 size: 18 residues. Here the CDR3 DNA reads TGCGCCAGCAGCCAAACCCGGGACAGGGGGCGGGGGAACACTGAAGCTTTCTTT. Translating it yields CASSQTRDRGRGNTEAFF.

This chain joins TRBV14 and TRBJ2-7; 9 nucleotides agree with TRBD2. The V segment lost 3 bases and the J segment 3 bases; nucleotides outside the gene matches: 12. Per germline, CDR1 SGHDN and CDR2 FVKESK. The CDR3 totals 17 residues. This CDR3 is CASSQGFGRGGHYEQYF. In nucleotides, the CDR3 is TGTGCCAGCAGCCAGGGCTTCGGGCGGGGGGGCCACTACGAGCAGTACTTC.

The genes are TRBV19 and TRBJ2-5; TRBD2 aligns across 9 bases. The CDR3 sequence is 15 residues long. J gave up 6 bases and V 3 bases, and 8 bases lay outside the gene matches. The germline V gene has CDR1 LNHDA and CDR2 SQIVND (reference sequence). The CDR3 loop is CASSMYAGGPKTQYF. CDR3 DNA sequence: TGTGCCAGTAGTATGTACGCGGGGGGGCCTAAGACCCAGTACTTC.

CDR3: CASSPGQGNREQYF. The CDR3 DNA follows: TGTGCCAGTAGTCCGGGACAGGGAAATCGCGAGCAGTACTTC. The V call is TRBV19, the J call TRBJ2-7, with TRBD1 matching 9 bases. Germline CDR1 is LNHDA and CDR2 is SQIVND (reference sequence). The CDR3 spans 14 residues. V was pared by 5 bases and J by 6 bases, with 8 bases of the junction left unmatched.

CDR3 sequence: CASSIMGWSGELFF. As DNA, the CDR3 is TGTGCCAGTAGTATTATGGGGTGGAGCGGGGAGCTGTTTTTT. The rearrangement joins TRBV19 to TRBJ2-2, with unresolved D. Trimming cost V 3 bases and J 7 bases, with 12 bases left between them. Germline loops: CDR1 LNHDA, CDR2 SQIVND (reference sequence). The CDR3 is 14 amino acids.

The chain is built from TRBV28 and TRBJ2-7; D not certain. The CDR3 covers 12 residues. The V gene's germline CDR1 is MDHEN and CDR2 SYDVKM. V was cut by 3 bases and J by 1 base, with 4 bases left in between. In nucleotides, the CDR3 is TGTGCCAGCAGTTTCCAATCCTACGAGCAGTACTTC. It encodes CASSFQSYEQYF.

The chain uses TRBV4-1 and TRBJ2-2; D is unresolved. This CDR3 has 15 residues. Germline V lookup: CDR1 MGHRA, CDR2 YSYEKL. Deletions cut 0 bases from V and 0 bases from J, with 5 bases between. The DNA of the CDR3 is TGCGCCAGCAGCCAAGAGACAACGAACACCGGGGAGCTGTTTTTT. Its translation is CASSQETTNTGELFF.

The gene calls are TRBV6-5 and TRBJ1-5; D ambiguous. The germline V gene has CDR1 MNHEY and CDR2 SVGAGI. V lost 6 bases to trimming and J lost 4 bases, with 13 bases between them. This CDR3 has 14 amino acids. CDR3 in amino acids: CASRPRSGNQPQHF. In DNA, the CDR3 is TGTGCCAGCAGGCCCCGTTCGGGGAATCAGCCCCAGCATTTT.

The chain has TRBV10-1 and TRBJ2-3; TRBD1 agrees at 9 bases. CDR3 length: 13 amino acids. J was trimmed by 10 bases and V by 5 bases; bases with no gene match: 7. Germline V CDR1 and CDR2: WNHNN, SYGVQD (reference sequence). The CDR3 is CASSPGQGTPQYF. The CDR3 coding sequence is TGCGCCAGCAGTCCTGGACAGGGGACCCCGCAGTATTTT.

This chain links TRBV14 with TRBJ1-5; TRBD1 might be the D (6 bases). Germline CDR1 is SGHDN and CDR2 is FVKESK. Trimming shortened V by 4 bases and J by 2 bases, and 6 bases separated the two germline ends. The CDR3 is made up of 13 amino acids. CDR3: CASSRTGNQPQHF. The CDR3 region has the DNA TGTGCCAGCAGCCGGACAGGCAATCAGCCCCAGCATTTT.

The gene calls are TRBV27 and TRBJ1-4; a weak D match, TRBD1 (5 bases). Germline V gene lookup returns CDR1 MNHEY and CDR2 SMNVEV (reference sequence). The V gene lost 8 bases and the J gene lost 13 bases, with 32 bases spanning the gap. CDR3 length: 17 residues. The CDR3 region is CASGPLHLQGPNVGLFF. As DNA, the CDR3 is TGTGCCAGCGGTCCCCTCCACCTGCAGGGACCTAATGTGGGACTGTTTTTT.